The sequence of this T cell receptor beta chain was determined in a study of blood T cell repertoires in COVID-19. Study-wide context: Collection of acute and convalescent COVID-19 samples took place in the United States, Italy and Spain.

Original analysis: Nucleated cell counts were estimated from reference gene primer amplification. Produced via immunoSEQ multiplex PCR; TCRdb's table is partial and in-frame only. Clone size and V and J calls were adopted from that table, with D and trimming inferred from the DNA. The top ten hold under 2.5% of the sample, which has over 200,000 clones, approximately 87% seen once. The ends were cut back, 0 bases at V and 1 base at J, with 9 bases in the middle. CDR3 length: 15 amino acids. The V gene's germline CDR1 is LGHDT and CDR2 YNNKEL (reference sequence). The clonotype originates from a woman aged 45-59 years with acute or convalescent COVID-19. Input material: peripheral blood. The chain uses TRBV3-1 (or the pseudogene TRBV3-2) and TRBJ1-2; D gene unclear. The CDR3 spells CASSQDSSNNYGYTF. The DNA for the CDR3 is TGTGCCAGCAGCCAAGATTCCAGTAATAACTATGGCTACACCTTC.